These 14 T cell receptor beta chains originate from one sample sequenced in a study of blood T cell dynamics during melanoma immunotherapy. Time point indicated: week 3, after first cycle of checkpoint inhibitor. Profiling relied on immunoSEQ multiplex PCR, and the TCRdb table lists in-frame clones only, not all of them. Of about 15,000 clones in the sample, roughly 92% were seen once. The source was blood, collected from a patient treated with checkpoint blockade. The receptors stem from a human donor with melanoma.

The rearrangement links TRBV30 to TRBJ2-7, with a possible D match to TRBD2 (6 bases). V was cut by 5 bases and J by 6 bases, with 17 bases left in between. The CDR3 loop spans 13 amino acids. Germline lookup yields CDR1 GTSNPN and CDR2 SVGIG (reference sequence). The CDR3 is CAWDLGRAGEQYF. The CDR3 DNA reads as TGTGCCTGGGACCTCGGGAGAGCCGGCGAGCAGTACTTC.

The J gene is TRBJ2-7, the V gene TRBV4-2; D call uncertain. V was trimmed by 0 bases and J by 6 bases, leaving 12 bases between them. Germline loops: CDR1 LGHNA, CDR2 YNFKEQ. The CDR3 consists of 14 residues. CDR3 DNA sequence: TGTGCCAGCAGCCAAGATAGAACCCTACGCGAGCAGTACTTC. It translates to CASSQDRTLREQYF.

The chain has TRBV28 and TRBJ2-5; TRBD1 matches 7 bases. Per germline, CDR1 MDHEN and CDR2 SYDVKM. After removal of 9 bases from V and 2 bases from J, the junction contained 12 bases not matched to a gene. CDR3 length: 15 residues. DNA of the CDR3: TGTGCCAGTCGAAATCCGGGACAGTTACAAGAGACCCAGTACTTC. It translates to CASRNPGQLQETQYF.

V gene TRBV2 combines with J gene TRBJ2-6, with a tentative D call TRBD1 (6 bases). With 0 bases removed from V and 0 bases from J, the gap between germline ends came to 12 bases. Germline CDR1 and CDR2: SNHLY and FYNNEI. CDR3 size: 18 residues. The CDR3 sequence is CASSEAKGVGSGANVLTF. CDR3 bases: TGTGCCAGCAGTGAAGCGAAGGGGGTCGGCTCTGGGGCCAACGTCCTGACTTTC.

The genes are TRBV6-5 and TRBJ2-7, with D possibly TRBD1 on 6 matching bases. The germline V gene encodes CDR1 MNHEY and CDR2 SVGAGI. CDR3 length equals 15 residues. Trimming removed 7 bases from V and 6 bases from J, with 22 bases in between. As DNA, the CDR3 is TGTGCCAGCAAACGGCGAACAGGGAATAACCTCGAGCAGTACTTC. It codes for CASKRRTGNNLEQYF.

CDR3 nucleotide sequence: TGTGCACAGGGTTGGGGACTAGCTACAGATACGCAGTATTTT. This encodes CAQGWGLATDTQYF. This rearrangement joins TRBV30 to TRBJ2-3; 9 bases align to TRBD2. Looked up from germline, CDR1 is GTSNPN and CDR2 is SVGIG (reference sequence). This CDR3 is 14 amino acids long.

The chain joins TRBV2 to TRBJ1-1; no clear D. Germline assignment: CDR1 SNHLY and CDR2 FYNNEI. The CDR3 has 13 residues. Trimming took off 5 bases at V and 4 bases at J, with 11 bases between the two ends. CDR3 in amino acids: CASSLSPITEAFF. CDR3 coding DNA: TGTGCCAGCAGTCTTTCACCCATCACTGAAGCTTTCTTT. Filled out from reference TRBV2 and TRBJ1-1, the complete variable domain reads EPEVTQTPSHQVTQMGQEVILRCVPISNHLYFYWYRQILGQKVEFLVSFYNNEISEKSEIFDDQFSVERPDGSNFTLKIRSTKLEDSAMYFCASSLSPITEAFFGQGTRLTVV.

The rearrangement uses TRBV9 and TRBJ2-1, with 8 bases lining up with TRBD2. The germline V gene encodes CDR1 SGDLS and CDR2 YYNGEE. This CDR3 comprises 16 residues. Trimming at V came to 0 bases and at J to 6 bases, leaving 8 bases not matched to a gene. Written as DNA, the CDR3 is TGTGCCAGCAGCGTAGCGACTAGCGTACTCCGCAATGAGCAGTTCTTC. Amino acid sequence: CASSVATSVLRNEQFF. Supplemented by reference TRBV9 and TRBJ2-1, the full variable domain reads DSGVTQTPKHLITATGQRVTLRCSPRSGDLSVYWYQQSLDQGLQFLIQYYNGEERAKGNILERFSAQQFPDLHSELNLSSLELGDSALYFCASSVATSVLRNEQFFGPGTRLTVL.

The chain recombines TRBV28 with TRBJ2-5, with 7 positions matching TRBD1. The ends lost 8 bases at V and 5 bases at J; junction bases unmatched: 14. The CDR3 is 15 residues long. The germline V gene has CDR1 MDHEN and CDR2 SYDVKM. The CDR3 DNA is TGTGCCAGCTGCAATCCCGGGACAGCTGGCGAGACCCAGTACTTC. Protein: CASCNPGTAGETQYF.

The V gene is TRBV30, the J gene TRBJ1-1, with D uncertain. The germline V gene encodes CDR1 GTSNPN and CDR2 SVGIG (reference sequence). The CDR3 covers 12 residues. The V end was cut by 0 bases, the J end by 8 bases, with 10 bases between. The CDR3 spells CAWSVRGAEAFF. As DNA, the CDR3 is TGTGCCTGGAGTGTACGTGGCGCCGAAGCTTTCTTT.

The rearrangement links TRBV30 to TRBJ1-5; the D gene is possibly TRBD1 (5 bases). V lost 3 bases and J 9 bases, leaving 9 bases between the germline ends. Germline V gene sequence: CDR1 GTSNPN, CDR2 SVGIG (reference sequence). The CDR3 sequence is 11 residues long. The CDR3 sequence: CAWRGTGPQHF. As DNA, the CDR3 is TGTGCCTGGAGGGGGACGGGGCCCCAGCATTTT. Filled out from reference TRBV30 and TRBJ1-5, the complete variable domain reads SQTIHQWPATLVQPVGSPLSLECTVEGTSNPNLYWYRQAAGRGLQLLFYSVGIGQISSEVPQNLSASRPQDRQFILSSKKLLLSDSGFYLCAWRGTGPQHFGDGTRLSIL.

The rearrangement joins TRBV6-1 to TRBJ2-5; D assignment may be TRBD1 or TRBD2 (5 bases each). There are 12 residues in the CDR3. The V gene's germline CDR1 is MNHNS and CDR2 SASEGT. Trimming removed 8 bases at V and 2 bases at J, with 9 bases between. CDR3 protein: CASGTEQETQYF. DNA of the CDR3: TGTGCCAGCGGGACGGAACAAGAGACCCAGTACTTC.

This clone was recorded a few times. The gene calls are TRBV11-2 and TRBJ2-7, with D possibly called TRBD1 or TRBD2 (5 bases each). Germline-derived CDR1 and CDR2 are SGHAT and FQNNGV. CDR3 length equals 16 residues. V was cut by 7 bases and J by 4 bases, with 23 bases left in between. This CDR3 reads CASTPLRGPLTYEQYF. The CDR3 nucleotides are TGTGCCAGCACCCCCCTCCGGGGACCCCTTACTTACGAGCAGTACTTC.

The CDR3 DNA reads as TGTGCCTGGAGTGCAGCCCGTGTAGCGGGGGGCACAGATACGCAGTATTTT. It specifies CAWSAARVAGGTDTQYF. J is TRBJ2-3 and V is TRBV30; the match to TRBD2 covers 9 bases. This CDR3 comprises 17 residues. Losses at the gene ends were 1 base for V and 1 base for J; bases not matched to a gene: 9. In germline, CDR1 is GTSNPN, CDR2 SVGIG (reference sequence).